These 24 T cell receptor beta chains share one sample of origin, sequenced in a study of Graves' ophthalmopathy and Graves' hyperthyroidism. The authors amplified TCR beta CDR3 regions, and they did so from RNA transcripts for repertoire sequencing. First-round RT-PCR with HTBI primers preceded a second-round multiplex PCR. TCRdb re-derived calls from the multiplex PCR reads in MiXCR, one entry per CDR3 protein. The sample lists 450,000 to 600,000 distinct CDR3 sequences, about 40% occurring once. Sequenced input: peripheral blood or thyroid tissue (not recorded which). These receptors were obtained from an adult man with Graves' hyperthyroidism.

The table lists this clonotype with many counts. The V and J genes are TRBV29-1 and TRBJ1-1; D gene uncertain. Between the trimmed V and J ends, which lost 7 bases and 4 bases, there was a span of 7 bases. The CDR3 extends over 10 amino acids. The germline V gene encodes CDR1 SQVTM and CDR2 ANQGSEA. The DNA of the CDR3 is TGCAGCGCAAGGGCCACTGAAGCTTTCTTT. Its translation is CSARATEAFF.

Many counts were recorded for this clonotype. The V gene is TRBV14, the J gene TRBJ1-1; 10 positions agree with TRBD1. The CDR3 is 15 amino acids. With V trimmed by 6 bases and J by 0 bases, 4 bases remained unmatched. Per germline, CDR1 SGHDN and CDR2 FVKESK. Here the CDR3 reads CASSRQGALNTEAFF. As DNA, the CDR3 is TGTGCCAGCAGTCGACAGGGGGCTCTGAACACTGAAGCTTTCTTT.

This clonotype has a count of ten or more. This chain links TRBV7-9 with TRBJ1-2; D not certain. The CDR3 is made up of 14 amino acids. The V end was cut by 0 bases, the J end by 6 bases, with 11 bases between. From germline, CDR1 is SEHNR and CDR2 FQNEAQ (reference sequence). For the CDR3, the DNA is TGTGCCAGCAGCTTAGCAGGGAAGATGGATGGCTACACCTTC. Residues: CASSLAGKMDGYTF. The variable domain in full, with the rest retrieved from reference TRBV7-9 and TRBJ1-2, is DTGVSQNPRHKITKRGQNVTFRCDPISEHNRLYWYRQTLGQGPEFLTYFQNEAQLEKSRLLSDRFSAERPKGSFSTLEIQRTEQGDSAMYLCASSLAGKMDGYTFGSGTRLTVV.

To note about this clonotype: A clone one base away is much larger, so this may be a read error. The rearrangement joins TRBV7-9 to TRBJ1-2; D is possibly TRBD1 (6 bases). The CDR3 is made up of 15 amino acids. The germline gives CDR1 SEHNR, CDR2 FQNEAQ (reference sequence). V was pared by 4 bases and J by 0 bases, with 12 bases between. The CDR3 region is CASSWGQPANYGYTF. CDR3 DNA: TGTGCCAGCAGCTGGGGACAACCAGCTAACTATGGCTACACCTTC. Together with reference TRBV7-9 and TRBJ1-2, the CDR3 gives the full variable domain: DTGVSQNPRHKITKRGQNVTFRCDPISEHNRLYWYRQTLGQGPEFLTYFQNEAQLEKSRLLSDRFSAERPKGSFSTLEIQRTEQGDSAMYLCASSWGQPANYGYTFGSGTRLTVV.

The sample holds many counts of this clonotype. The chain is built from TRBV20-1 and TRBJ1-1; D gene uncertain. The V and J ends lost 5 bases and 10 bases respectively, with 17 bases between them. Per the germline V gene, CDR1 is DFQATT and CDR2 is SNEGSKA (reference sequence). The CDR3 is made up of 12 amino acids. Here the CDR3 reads CSAPARFGLAFF. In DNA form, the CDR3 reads TGCAGTGCTCCTGCGCGCTTCGGGCTAGCTTTCTTT.

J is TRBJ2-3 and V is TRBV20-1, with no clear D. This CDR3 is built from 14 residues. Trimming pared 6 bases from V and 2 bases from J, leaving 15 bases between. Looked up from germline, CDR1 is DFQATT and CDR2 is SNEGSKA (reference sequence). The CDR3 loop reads CSARLNLNTDTQYF. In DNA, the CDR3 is TGCAGTGCCAGACTCAATTTAAACACAGATACGCAGTATTTT.

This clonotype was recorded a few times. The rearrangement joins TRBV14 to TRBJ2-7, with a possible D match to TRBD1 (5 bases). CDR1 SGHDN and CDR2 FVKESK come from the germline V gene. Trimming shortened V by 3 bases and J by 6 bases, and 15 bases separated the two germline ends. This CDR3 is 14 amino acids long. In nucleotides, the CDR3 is TGTGCCAGCAGCCACTCCTGGCAGGGTGCCGAGCAGTACTTC. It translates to CASSHSWQGAEQYF.

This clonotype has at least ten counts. The CDR3 DNA is TGCAGTGCCATACTAATTATGACAGTGAACACTGAAGCTTTCTTT. Translated, it gives CSAILIMTVNTEAFF. This chain links TRBV20-1 with TRBJ1-1; D perhaps matches TRBD1 (5 bases). The germline V gene has CDR1 DFQATT and CDR2 SNEGSKA (reference sequence). The V gene lost 6 bases and the J gene lost 0 bases, with 17 bases spanning the gap. The CDR3 length is 15 residues.

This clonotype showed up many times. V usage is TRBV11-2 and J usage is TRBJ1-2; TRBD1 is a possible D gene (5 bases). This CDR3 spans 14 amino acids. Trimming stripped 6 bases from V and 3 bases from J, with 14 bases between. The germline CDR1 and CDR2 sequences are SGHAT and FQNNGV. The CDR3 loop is CASSFRGVDYGYTF. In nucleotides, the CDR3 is TGTGCCAGCAGTTTTCGAGGGGTCGACTATGGCTACACCTTC.

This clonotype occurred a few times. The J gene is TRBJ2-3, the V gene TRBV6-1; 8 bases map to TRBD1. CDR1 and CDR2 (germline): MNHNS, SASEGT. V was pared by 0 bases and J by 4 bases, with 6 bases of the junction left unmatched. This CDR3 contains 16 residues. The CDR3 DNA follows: TGTGCCAGCAGTGAAGCTGCAGGGGGCGCGGCAGATACGCAGTATTTT. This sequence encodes CASSEAAGGAADTQYF.

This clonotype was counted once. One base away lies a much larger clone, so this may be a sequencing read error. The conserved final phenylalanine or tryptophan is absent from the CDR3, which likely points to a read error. CDR3 DNA: TGTGCCAGCAGCCCCTACTTAAAGACCCTAAACACTGAAGCTTTCCTT. Protein: CASSPYLKTLNTEAFL. This chain links TRBV14 with TRBJ1-1; no clear D gene. The CDR3 totals 16 residues. Germline CDR1 reads SGHDN; CDR2 reads FVKESK. Trimming stripped 4 bases from V and 2 bases from J, with 17 bases between.

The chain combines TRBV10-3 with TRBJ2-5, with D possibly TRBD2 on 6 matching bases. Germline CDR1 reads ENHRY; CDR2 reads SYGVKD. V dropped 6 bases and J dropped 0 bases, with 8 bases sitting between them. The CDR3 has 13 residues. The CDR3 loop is CAISGGYQETQYF. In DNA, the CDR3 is TGTGCCATCAGCGGGGGATACCAAGAGACCCAGTACTTC.

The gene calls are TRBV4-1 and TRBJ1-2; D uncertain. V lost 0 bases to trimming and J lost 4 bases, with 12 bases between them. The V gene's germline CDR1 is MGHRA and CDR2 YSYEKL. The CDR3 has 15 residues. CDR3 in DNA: TGCGCCAGCAGCCAAGAGGGGAGCTTTATCTATGGCTACACCTTC. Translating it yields CASSQEGSFIYGYTF.

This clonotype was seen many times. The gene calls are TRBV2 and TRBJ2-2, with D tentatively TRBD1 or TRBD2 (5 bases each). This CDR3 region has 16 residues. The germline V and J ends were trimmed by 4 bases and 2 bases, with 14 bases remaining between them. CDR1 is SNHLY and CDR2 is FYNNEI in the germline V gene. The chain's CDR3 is CASSGRDQGNTGELFF. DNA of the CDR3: TGTGCCAGCAGTGGTCGGGACCAAGGCAACACCGGGGAGCTGTTTTTT.

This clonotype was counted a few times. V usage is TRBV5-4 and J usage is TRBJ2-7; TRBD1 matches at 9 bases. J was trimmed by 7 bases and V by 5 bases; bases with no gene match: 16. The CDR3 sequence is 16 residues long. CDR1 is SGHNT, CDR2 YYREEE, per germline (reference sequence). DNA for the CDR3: TGTGCCAGCAGTCACGGACCGGGACAGGGTCCGGGGGAGCAGTACTTC. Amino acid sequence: CASSHGPGQGPGEQYF.

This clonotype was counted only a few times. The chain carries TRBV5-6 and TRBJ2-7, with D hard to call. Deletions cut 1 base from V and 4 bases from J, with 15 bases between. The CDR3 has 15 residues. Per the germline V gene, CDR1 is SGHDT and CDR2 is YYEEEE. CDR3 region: CASSLFRAGEYEQYF. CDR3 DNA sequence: TGTGCCAGCAGCTTGTTTAGGGCAGGAGAATACGAGCAGTACTTC.

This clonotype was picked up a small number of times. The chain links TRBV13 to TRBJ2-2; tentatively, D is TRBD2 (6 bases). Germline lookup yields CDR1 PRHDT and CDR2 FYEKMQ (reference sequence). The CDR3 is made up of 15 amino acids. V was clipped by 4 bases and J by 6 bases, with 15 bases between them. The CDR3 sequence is CASSWAGNQAGELFF. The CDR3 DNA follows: TGTGCCAGCAGCTGGGCGGGGAATCAAGCCGGGGAGCTGTTTTTT. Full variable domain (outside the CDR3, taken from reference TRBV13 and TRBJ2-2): AAGVIQSPRHLIKEKRETATLKCYPIPRHDTVYWYQQGPGQDPQFLISFYEKMQSDKGSIPDRFSAQQFSDYHSELNMSSLELGDSALYFCASSWAGNQAGELFFGEGSRLTVL.

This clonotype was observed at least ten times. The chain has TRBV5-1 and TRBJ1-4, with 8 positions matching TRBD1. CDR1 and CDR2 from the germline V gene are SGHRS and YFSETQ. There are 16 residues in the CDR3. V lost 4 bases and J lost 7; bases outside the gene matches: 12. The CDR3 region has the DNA TGCGCCAGCAGCAGGACGACAGGGGAGAGGGGTGAAAAACTGTTTTTT. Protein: CASSRTTGERGEKLFF.

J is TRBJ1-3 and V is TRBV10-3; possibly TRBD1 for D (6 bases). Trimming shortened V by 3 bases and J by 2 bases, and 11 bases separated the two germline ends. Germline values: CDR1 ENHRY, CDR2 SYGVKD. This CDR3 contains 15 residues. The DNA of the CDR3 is TGTGCCATCAGTGAAAACAGGGCTCCTGGAAACACCATATATTTT. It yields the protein CAISENRAPGNTIYF.

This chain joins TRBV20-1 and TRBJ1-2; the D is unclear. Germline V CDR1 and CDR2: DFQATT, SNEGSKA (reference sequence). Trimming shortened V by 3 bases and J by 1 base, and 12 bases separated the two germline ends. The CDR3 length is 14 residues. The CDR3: CSARNFNRNYGYTF. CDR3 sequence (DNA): TGCAGTGCTAGGAACTTTAACCGTAACTATGGCTACACCTTC.

The CDR3 region is CASEAGTGELFF. For the CDR3, the DNA is TGCGCCAGCGAGGCAGGGACTGGGGAGCTGTTTTTT. The chain recombines TRBV10-2 with TRBJ2-2, with D maybe TRBD2 (6 bases). The CDR3 length is 12 residues. The ends were cut back, 8 bases at V and 8 bases at J, with 12 bases in the middle. Germline CDR1 WSHSY, CDR2 SAAADI.

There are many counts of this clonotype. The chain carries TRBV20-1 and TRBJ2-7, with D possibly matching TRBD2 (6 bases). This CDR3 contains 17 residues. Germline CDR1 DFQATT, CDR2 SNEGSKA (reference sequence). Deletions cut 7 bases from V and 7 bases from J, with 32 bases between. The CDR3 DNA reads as TGCAGTGTCGGAGGGCGGTTGTTTGACCCGAACCCTCGGGAGCAGTACTTC. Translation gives CSVGGRLFDPNPREQYF.

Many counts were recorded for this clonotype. Here the CDR3 reads CSVLSIFRDYEQYF. CDR3 bases: TGCAGCGTTCTCTCCATATTTAGGGACTACGAGCAGTACTTC. The V and J genes are TRBV29-1 and TRBJ2-7; no firm D call. Germline V lookup: CDR1 SQVTM, CDR2 ANQGSEA. The CDR3 is 14 amino acids. V was pared by 5 bases and J by 3 bases, with 17 bases between.

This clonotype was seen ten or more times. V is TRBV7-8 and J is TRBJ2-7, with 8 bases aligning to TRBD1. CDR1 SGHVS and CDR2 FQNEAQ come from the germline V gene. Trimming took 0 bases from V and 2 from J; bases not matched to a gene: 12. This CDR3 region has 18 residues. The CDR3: CASSLALWGQELAYEQYF. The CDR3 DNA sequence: TGTGCCAGCAGCTTAGCGCTGTGGGGACAGGAACTAGCCTACGAGCAGTACTTC. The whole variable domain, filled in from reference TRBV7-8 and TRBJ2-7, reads GAGVSQSPRYKVAKRGQDVALRCDPISGHVSLFWYQQALGQGPEFLTYFQNEAQLDKSGLPSDRFFAERPEGSVSTLKIQRTQQEDSAVYLCASSLALWGQELAYEQYFGPGTRLTVT.